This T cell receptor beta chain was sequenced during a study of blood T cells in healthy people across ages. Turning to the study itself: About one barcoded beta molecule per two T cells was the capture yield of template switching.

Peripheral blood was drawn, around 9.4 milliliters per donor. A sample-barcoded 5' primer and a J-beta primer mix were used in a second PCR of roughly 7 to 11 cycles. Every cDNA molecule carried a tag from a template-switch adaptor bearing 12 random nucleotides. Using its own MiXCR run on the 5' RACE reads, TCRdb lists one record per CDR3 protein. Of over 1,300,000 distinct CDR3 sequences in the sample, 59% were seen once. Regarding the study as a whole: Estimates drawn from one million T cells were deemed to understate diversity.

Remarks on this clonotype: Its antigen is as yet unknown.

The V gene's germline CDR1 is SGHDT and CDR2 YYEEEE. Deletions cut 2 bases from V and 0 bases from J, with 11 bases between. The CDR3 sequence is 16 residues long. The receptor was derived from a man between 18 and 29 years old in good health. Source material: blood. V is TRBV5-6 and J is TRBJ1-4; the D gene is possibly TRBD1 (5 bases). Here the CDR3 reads CASSLIVGATNEKLFF. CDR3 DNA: TGTGCCAGCAGCTTAATAGTAGGGGCAACTAATGAAAAACTGTTTTTT.